This TCR beta chain stems from a study of T cell responses to AZD1222 COVID-19 vaccine. Sequenced by immunoSEQ multiplex PCR; TCRdb stores in-frame clones only, minus some. The table has around 140,000 clones, 93% seen once. V lost 0 bases to trimming and J lost 2 bases, with 7 bases between them. The CDR3 spans 14 residues. Germline CDR1 reads LGHNA; CDR2 reads YSLEER. Here the sequenced sample was peripheral blood, taken on day 0 of AZD1222 vaccination. This chain uses TRBV4-3 with TRBJ1-2; D ambiguous. The TCR comes from an adult in good health. In DNA form, the CDR3 reads TGCGCCAGCAGCCAAGAAAACGGAAACTATGGCTACACCTTC. Translating it yields CASSQENGNYGYTF.